This T cell receptor (beta chain) was documented in a study of regulatory T cells in long-lasting Graves disease (dated by TCRdb to the early 2020s). Turning to the overall study: Persistent Graves' disease was defined as antithyroid drug treatment for over 5 years with persistently positive TSH receptor autoantibodies. Antithyroid drugs had been taken for approximately 10 years on average by persistent Graves' disease patients in the clinical cohort. This study used TCR sequencing and RNA sequencing of peripheral blood to compare persistent Graves' disease patients against newly diagnosed Graves' disease patients. The study was registered as a clinical trial and conducted in China. A total of about 35 samples underwent TCR sequencing: some 13 from persistent and about 20 from newly diagnosed Graves' disease patients.

What the study reported, not specific to this receptor: Peripheral blood alone was examined, since thyroid tissue, which constituted the primary lesion, could not be accessed. The small sample size was acknowledged by the authors as a limitation that may reduce accuracy. Lower TCR Shannon entropy and fewer highly expanded clones were observed in persistent Graves' disease patients than in newly diagnosed patients, which suggested clonal expansion. Sequencing and analysis were limited to the TCR beta chain. More public clonotypes were shared among persistent patients (roughly 2,900) than among newly diagnosed patients (roughly 1,000). Persistent disease showed preferential use of TRBV28, TRBJ1-2 and TRBJ2-5, whereas newly diagnosed disease favored TRBV20-1 and TRBJ2-1.

CDR1 is given as SNHLY and CDR2 as FYNNEI, both from the germline V gene. The V end loses 6 bases and the J end loses 14 bases, and a stretch of 10 bases separates them. The CDR3 measures 10 amino acids from cysteine to phenylalanine. The only DNA kept is the CDR3, 30 bases in frame from the first base. On this clonotype itself: No cognate antigen has been identified for it. The record has no base qualities; no much larger clone is one base away.

The sample's time point label, in plain terms: persistent/refractory GD, antithyroid drugs over 5 years with positive TRAb. RNA was extracted from PBMCs in TRIzol for both TCR sequencing and RNA sequencing. The diagnosis of Graves' disease followed American Thyroid Association guidelines. The patients came from an endocrinology department in Xi'an, China. Each patient gave approximately 10 milliliters of peripheral blood, collected in an EDTA anticoagulant tube. Ficoll Paque Plus density gradient separation was used to isolate PBMCs, and no further T cell sorting was performed. An Agilent 2100 Bioanalyzer and agarose gel were used to assess RNA quality, and a NanoDrop 2000 was used to measure RNA concentration. The library came from multiplex PCR. This sample was sequenced with an Illumina HiSeq 4000. CDR3 regions were amplified by Arm-PCR with iRepertoire HTBI primers to construct TCR beta libraries. PCR products were gel purified before sequencing. Turning to the authors' computational methods: Across samples, some 62 TRBV and 12 to 15 TRBJ segments were identified and used for gene usage analysis of CDR3 amino acid clonotypes. COPE and FqMerger were used to merge filtered high-quality paired reads into contigs. BLAST was used to align contigs to IMGT TRBV, TRBD and TRBJ reference genes, and CDR3 was defined according to IMGT. Highly expanded clones were defined as clonotypes with a frequency above 0.1%. Repertoire diversity was measured by Shannon entropy, and V-J evenness by the Gini coefficient. Clonotypes shared by more than one individual were considered public. TCRdb took the public reads, trimmed them with fastp at Q25, ran MiXCR for clone calling and kept in-frame beta chains. Rows with one shared CDR3 protein collapse into an entry with the most common genes and DNA. In this record, the V and J calls reflect TCRdb's handling and not the investigators' own analysis. The sample table holds about 340,000 distinct CDR3 sequences, of which 15% to 20% were seen once. Around 30% of the sample goes to the ten largest clones.

Sequences were derived from peripheral blood mononuclear cells (PBMCs), sampled when the disease was refractory, from a patient treated with antithyroid drugs. The sequence was obtained from a female donor with Graves disease. The chain is encoded by TRBV2 joined to TRBJ1-4; the D gene is perhaps TRBD1, from 5 matching bases. The DNA sequence follows: TGTGCCAGCAGGGCCAGGGTCCTGTTTTTT. Protein translation: CASRARVLFF.